The T cell receptor beta chain under discussion was sequenced for a study of CD8 T cells in ankylosing spondylitis. CDR1 MDHEN and CDR2 SYDVKM come from the germline V gene. The V and J ends lost 8 bases and 4 bases, in that order; junction bases with no gene match: 8. The CDR3 runs 14 residues. A single record per CDR3 protein comes from TCRdb applying MiXCR to the 5' RACE reads. Among 100,000 to 150,000 distinct CDR3 sequences listed, over 9.5% were seen once. This clonotype has ten or more counts. Its antigen remains unidentified. Study results and caveats: Some motif variants were previously reported in reactive arthritis synovial fluid and blood. Clones tied to disease were said to be significantly enriched in matched ankylosing spondylitis synovial fluid. Among TCR beta sequences, a motif of under ten highly homologous variants appeared characteristic of ankylosing spondylitis blood.

This receptor was identified in a female donor with ankylosing spondylitis or in good health (not recorded which). The chain joins TRBV28 to TRBJ2-7; 10 nucleotides match TRBD1. Specimen: blood, either unsorted or a sorted T cell fraction (not recorded which). In DNA form, the CDR3 reads TGTGCCAGCCGGGGGACAGGGGAAAGGTACGAGCAGTACTTC. It specifies CASRGTGERYEQYF.